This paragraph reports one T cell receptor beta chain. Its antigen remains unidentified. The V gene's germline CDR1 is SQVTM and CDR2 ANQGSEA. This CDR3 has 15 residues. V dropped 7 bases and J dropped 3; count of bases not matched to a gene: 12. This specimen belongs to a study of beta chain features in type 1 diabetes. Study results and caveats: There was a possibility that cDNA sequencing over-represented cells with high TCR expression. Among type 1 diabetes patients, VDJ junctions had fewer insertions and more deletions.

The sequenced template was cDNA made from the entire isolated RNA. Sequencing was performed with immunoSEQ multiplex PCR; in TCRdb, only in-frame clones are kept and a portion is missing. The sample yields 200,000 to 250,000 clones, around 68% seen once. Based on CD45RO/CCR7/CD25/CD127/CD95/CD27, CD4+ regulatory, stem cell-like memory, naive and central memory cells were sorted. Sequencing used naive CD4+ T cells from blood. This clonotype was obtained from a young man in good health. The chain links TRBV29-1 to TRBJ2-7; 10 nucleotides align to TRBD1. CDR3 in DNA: TGCAGCGGCCTGGGCCCCGGGACAGGGGTCTACGAGCAGTACTTC. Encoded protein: CSGLGPGTGVYEQYF.